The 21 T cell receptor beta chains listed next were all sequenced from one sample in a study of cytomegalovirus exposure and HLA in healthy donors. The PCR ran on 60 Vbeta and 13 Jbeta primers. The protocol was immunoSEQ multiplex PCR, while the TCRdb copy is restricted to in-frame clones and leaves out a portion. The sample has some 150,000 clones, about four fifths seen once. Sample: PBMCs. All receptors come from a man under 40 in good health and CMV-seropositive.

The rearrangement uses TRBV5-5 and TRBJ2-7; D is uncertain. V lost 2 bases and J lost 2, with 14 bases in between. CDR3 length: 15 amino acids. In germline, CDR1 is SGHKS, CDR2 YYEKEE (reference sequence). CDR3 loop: CASSFYAGSTYEQYF. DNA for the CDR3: TGTGCCAGCAGCTTCTATGCAGGTTCTACCTACGAGCAGTACTTC.

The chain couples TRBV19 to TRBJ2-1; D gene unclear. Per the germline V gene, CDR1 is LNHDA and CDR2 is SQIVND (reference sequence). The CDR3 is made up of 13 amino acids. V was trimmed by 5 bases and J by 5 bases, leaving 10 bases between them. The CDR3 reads CASSPGYDNEQFF. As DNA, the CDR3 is TGTGCCAGTAGTCCCGGGTATGACAATGAGCAGTTCTTC.

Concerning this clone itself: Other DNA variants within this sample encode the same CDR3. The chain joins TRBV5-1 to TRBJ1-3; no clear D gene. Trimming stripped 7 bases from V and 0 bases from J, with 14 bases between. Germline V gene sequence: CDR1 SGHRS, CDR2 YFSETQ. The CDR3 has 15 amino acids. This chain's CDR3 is CASRPGVPSGNTIYF. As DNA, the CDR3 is TGCGCCAGCCGCCCCGGTGTGCCCTCTGGAAACACCATATATTTT.

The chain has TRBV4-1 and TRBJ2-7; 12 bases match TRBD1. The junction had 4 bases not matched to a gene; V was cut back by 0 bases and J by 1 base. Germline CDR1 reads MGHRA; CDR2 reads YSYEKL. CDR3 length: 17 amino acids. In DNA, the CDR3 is TGCGCCAGCAGCCAAGATGGGACAGGGGGCATGTCCTACGAGCAGTACTTC. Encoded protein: CASSQDGTGGMSYEQYF.

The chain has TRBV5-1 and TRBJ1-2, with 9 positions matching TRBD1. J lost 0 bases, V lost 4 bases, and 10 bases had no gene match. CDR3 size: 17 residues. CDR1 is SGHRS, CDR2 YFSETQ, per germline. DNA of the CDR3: TGCGCCAGCAGCCATGGACAGGGGTTCGTTTCTAACTATGGCTACACCTTC. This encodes CASSHGQGFVSNYGYTF.

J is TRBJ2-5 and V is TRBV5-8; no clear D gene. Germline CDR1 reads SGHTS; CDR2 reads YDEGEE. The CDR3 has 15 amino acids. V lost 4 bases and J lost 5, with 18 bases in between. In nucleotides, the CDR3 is TGTGCCAGCAGCCCCTCCTCCTTGTGGCTGGAGACCCAGTACTTC. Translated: CASSPSSLWLETQYF. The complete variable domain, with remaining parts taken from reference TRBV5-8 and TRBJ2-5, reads EAGVTQSPTHLIKTRGQQATLRCSPISGHTSVYWYQQALGLGLQFLLWYDEGEERNRGNFPPRFSGRQFPNYSSELNVNALELEDSALYLCASSPSSLWLETQYFGPGTRLLVL.

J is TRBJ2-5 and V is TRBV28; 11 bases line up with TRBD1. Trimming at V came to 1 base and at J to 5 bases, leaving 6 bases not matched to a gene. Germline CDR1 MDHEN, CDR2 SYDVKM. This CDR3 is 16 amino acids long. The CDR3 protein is CASSLFGQGAVETQYF. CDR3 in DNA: TGTGCCAGCAGTTTATTTGGACAGGGGGCTGTTGAGACCCAGTACTTC. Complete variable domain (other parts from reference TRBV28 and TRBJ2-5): DVKVTQSSRYLVKRTGEKVFLECVQDMDHENMFWYRQDPGLGLRLIYFSYDVKMKEKGDIPEGYSVSREKKERFSLILESASTNQTSMYLCASSLFGQGAVETQYFGPGTRLLVL.

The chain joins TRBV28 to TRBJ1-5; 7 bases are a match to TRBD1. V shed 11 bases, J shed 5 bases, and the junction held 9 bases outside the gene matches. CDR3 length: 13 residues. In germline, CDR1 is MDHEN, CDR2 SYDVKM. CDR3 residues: CACQQGSYQPQHF. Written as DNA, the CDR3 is TGTGCCTGCCAACAGGGGAGCTATCAGCCCCAGCATTTT.

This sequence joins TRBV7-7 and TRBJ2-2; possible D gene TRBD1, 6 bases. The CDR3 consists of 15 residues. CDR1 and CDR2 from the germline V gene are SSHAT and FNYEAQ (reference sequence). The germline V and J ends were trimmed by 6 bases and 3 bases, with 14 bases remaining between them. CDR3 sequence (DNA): TGTGCCAGCAGTCTCAACAGGGCTGACACCGGGGAGCTGTTTTTT. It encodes CASSLNRADTGELFF.

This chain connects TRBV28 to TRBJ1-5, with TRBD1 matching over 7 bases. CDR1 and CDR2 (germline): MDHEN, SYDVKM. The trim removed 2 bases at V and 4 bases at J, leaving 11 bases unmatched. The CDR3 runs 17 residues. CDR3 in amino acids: CASSLGQLTGRNQPQHF. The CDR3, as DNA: TGTGCCAGCAGTTTAGGGCAATTGACAGGGAGGAATCAGCCCCAGCATTTT.

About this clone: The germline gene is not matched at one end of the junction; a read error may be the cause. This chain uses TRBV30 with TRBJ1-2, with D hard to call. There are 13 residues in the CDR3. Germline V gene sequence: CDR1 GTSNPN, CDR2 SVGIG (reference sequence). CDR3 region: CAWGVSVRSGYTF. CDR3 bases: TGTGCCTGGGGTGTCTCGGTGAGAAGTGGCTACACCTTC.

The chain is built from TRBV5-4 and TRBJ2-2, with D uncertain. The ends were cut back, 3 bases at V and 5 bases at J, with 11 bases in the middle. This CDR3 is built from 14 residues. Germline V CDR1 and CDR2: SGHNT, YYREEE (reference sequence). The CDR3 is CASSSTRQTGELFF. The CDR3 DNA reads TGTGCCAGCAGCTCTACGAGGCAGACCGGGGAGCTGTTTTTT. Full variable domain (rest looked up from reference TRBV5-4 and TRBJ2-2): ETGVTQSPTHLIKTRGQQVTLRCSSQSGHNTVSWYQQALGQGPQFIFQYYREEENGRGNFPPRFSGLQFPNYSSELNVNALELDDSALYLCASSSTRQTGELFFGEGSRLTVL.

DNA of the CDR3: TGTGCCAGCACAGGGATCTCCTACGAGCAGTACTTC. Translated: CASTGISYEQYF. V is TRBV25-1 and J is TRBJ2-7; D is possibly TRBD1 (5 bases). Germline CDR1 is MGHDK and CDR2 is SYGVNS. The CDR3 contains 12 residues. Trimming shortened V by 7 bases and J by 0 bases, and 7 bases separated the two germline ends.

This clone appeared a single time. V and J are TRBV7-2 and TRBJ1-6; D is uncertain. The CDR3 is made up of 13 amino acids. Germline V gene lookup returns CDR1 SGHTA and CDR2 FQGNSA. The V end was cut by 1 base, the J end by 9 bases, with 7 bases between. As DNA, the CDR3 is TGTGCCAGCAGCTTAGGAGGGTTTTCACCCCTCCACTTT. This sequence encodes CASSLGGFSPLHF.

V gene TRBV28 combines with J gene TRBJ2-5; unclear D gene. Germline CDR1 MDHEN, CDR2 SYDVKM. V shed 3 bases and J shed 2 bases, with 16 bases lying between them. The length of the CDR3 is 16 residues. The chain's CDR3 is CASSLLEPPSQETQYF. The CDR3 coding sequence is TGTGCCAGCAGTTTGTTGGAGCCCCCGTCGCAAGAGACCCAGTACTTC. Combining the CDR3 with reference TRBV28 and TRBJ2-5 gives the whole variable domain DVKVTQSSRYLVKRTGEKVFLECVQDMDHENMFWYRQDPGLGLRLIYFSYDVKMKEKGDIPEGYSVSREKKERFSLILESASTNQTSMYLCASSLLEPPSQETQYFGPGTRLLVL.

The CDR3 nucleotides are TGTGCCAGCAGCTTAGCGCTATGGACCGGGACAGGGGATGTAAATACGCAGTATTTT. Protein product: CASSLALWTGTGDVNTQYF. This chain connects TRBV7-2 to TRBJ2-3, with 10 nucleotides matching TRBD1. This CDR3 spans 19 amino acids. V dropped 0 bases and J dropped 7; count of bases not matched to a gene: 16. The germline CDR1 and CDR2 sequences are SGHTA and FQGNSA.

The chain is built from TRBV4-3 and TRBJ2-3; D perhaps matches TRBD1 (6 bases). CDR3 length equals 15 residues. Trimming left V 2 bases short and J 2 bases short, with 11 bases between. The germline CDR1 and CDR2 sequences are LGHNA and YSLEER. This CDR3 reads CASSQNRVFTDTQYF. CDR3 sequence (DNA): TGCGCCAGCAGCCAAAACAGGGTTTTCACAGATACGCAGTATTTT.

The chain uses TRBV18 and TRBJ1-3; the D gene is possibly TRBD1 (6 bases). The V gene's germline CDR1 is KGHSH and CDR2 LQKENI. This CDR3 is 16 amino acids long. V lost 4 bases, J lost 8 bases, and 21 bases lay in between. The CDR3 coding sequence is TGTGCCAGCTCACTACCGGGGGCGATTCAAGGGGACACCATATATTTT. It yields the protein CASSLPGAIQGDTIYF.

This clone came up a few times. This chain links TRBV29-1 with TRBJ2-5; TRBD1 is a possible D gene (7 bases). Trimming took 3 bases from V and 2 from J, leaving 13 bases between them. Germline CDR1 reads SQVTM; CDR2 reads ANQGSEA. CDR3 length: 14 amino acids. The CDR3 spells CSVERGRDQETQYF. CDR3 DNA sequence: TGCAGCGTTGAGAGGGGGCGGGATCAAGAGACCCAGTACTTC. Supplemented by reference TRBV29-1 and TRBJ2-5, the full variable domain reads SAVISQKPSRDICQRGTSLTIQCQVDSQVTMMFWYRQQPGQSLTLIATANQGSEATYESGFVIDKFPISRPNLTFSTLTVSNMSPEDSSIYLCSVERGRDQETQYFGPGTRLLVL.

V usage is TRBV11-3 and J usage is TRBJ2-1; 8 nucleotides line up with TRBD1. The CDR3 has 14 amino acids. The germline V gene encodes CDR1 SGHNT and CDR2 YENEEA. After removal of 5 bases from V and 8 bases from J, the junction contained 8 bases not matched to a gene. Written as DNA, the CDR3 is TGTGCCAGCAGCCCACAGGGGGATTGGGATGAGCAGTTCTTC. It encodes CASSPQGDWDEQFF.

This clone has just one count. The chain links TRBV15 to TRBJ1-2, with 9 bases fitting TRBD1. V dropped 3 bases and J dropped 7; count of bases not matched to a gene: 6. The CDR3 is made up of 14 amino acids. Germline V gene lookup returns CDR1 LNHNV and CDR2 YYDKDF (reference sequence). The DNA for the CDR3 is TGTGCCACCAGCAGGGACGGGACAGGGAGTGGCTACACCTTC. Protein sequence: CATSRDGTGSGYTF.